The TCR beta chain described here comes from a study of cytomegalovirus exposure and HLA in healthy donors. Overall study context: Early on, a data release was issued that held 80 million or so unique TCRs from HLA-typed donors. Study-wide points: A further, later analysis showed that HLA-associated TCR beta chains (compared with equally common others) were more clonally expanded. Among TCR beta chains, those listed as cytomegalovirus-associated numbered over 150. Highly shared variants forming one cluster were likely a sequencing artifact.

With respect to this clone: What it binds is unknown. Other DNA sequences in the sample encode the same CDR3.

In the PCR, 60 Vbeta and 13 Jbeta primers were used. Libraries were prepared by immunoSEQ multiplex PCR; TCRdb keeps only in-frame clonotypes and omits some of them. The repertoire holds approximately 170,000 clones, with less than 85% as singletons. The length of the CDR3 is 13 residues. Germline CDR1 and CDR2: SGHAT and FQNNGV. J lost 7 bases, V lost 4 bases, and 6 bases had no gene match. The chain recombines TRBV11-2 with TRBJ1-2; TRBD1 aligns across 7 bases. The specimen sequenced was PBMCs. The source of this sequence is a man aged 25 to 40 in good health and CMV-seropositive. The DNA of the CDR3 is TGTGCCAGCAGCTCCCTGACAGGGCTTGGCTACACCTTC. This translates into CASSSLTGLGYTF. Full variable domain (missing parts from reference TRBV11-2 and TRBJ1-2): EAGVAQSPRYKIIEKRQSVAFWCNPISGHATLYWYQQILGQGPKLLIQFQNNGVVDDSQLPKDRFSAERLKGVDSTLKIQPAKLEDSAVYLCASSSLTGLGYTFGSGTRLTVV.